The 2 T cell receptor beta chains below come from one sample, sequenced in a study of vaccination and CD4 T cells after COVID-19. The assay that was used to sequence DNA from cultured CD4+ T cells was the Oncomine TCR Beta short-read assay. From the PCR reads, TCRdb called clonotypes with MiXCR, one entry per CDR3 protein. Of about 9,700 distinct CDR3 sequences in the sample, over 40% were seen once. The treatment was: approximately nine-day PBMC culture with coronavirus spike peptide pools or control peptides (ViraFEST assay). Those CD4+ T cells from the unexposed donor predate the COVID-19 pandemic (2011-2018). Antigens of these TCRs are unknown. The sample consisted of CD4+ T cells from blood, cultured in vitro. The receptors come from a human donor in good health.

The rearrangement links TRBV6-5 to TRBJ2-6, with D perhaps TRBD2 (5 bases). The CDR3 length is 16 residues. V was clipped by 0 bases and J by 2 bases, with 8 bases between them. CDR1 is MNHEY, CDR2 SVGAGI, per germline. CDR3 protein: CASSYSGSPGANVLTF. In DNA, the CDR3 is TGTGCCAGCAGTTACTCGGGGAGCCCTGGGGCCAACGTCCTGACTTTC.

The chain couples TRBV15 to TRBJ1-4; 7 bases are a match to TRBD1. The CDR3 covers 15 residues. Germline V lookup: CDR1 LNHNV, CDR2 YYDKDF (reference sequence). J lost 5 bases, V lost 3 bases, and 6 bases had no gene match. DNA for the CDR3: TGTGCCACCAGCAGGGACAGGAGGGGAAATGAAAAACTGTTTTTT. This codes for CATSRDRRGNEKLFF.